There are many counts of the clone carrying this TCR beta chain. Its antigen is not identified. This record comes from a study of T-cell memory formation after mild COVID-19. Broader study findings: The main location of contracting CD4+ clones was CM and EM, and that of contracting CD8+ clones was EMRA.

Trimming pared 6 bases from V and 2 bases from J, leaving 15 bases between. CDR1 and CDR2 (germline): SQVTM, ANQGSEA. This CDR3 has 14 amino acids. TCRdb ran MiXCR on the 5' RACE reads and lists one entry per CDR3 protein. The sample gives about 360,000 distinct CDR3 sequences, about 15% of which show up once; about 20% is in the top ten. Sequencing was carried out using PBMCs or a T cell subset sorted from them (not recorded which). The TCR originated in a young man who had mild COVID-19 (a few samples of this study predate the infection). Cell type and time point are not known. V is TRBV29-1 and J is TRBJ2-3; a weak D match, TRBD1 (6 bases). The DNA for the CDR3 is TGCAGCGTGGTATGGGGGCTCGACACAGATACGCAGTATTTT. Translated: CSVVWGLDTDTQYF.